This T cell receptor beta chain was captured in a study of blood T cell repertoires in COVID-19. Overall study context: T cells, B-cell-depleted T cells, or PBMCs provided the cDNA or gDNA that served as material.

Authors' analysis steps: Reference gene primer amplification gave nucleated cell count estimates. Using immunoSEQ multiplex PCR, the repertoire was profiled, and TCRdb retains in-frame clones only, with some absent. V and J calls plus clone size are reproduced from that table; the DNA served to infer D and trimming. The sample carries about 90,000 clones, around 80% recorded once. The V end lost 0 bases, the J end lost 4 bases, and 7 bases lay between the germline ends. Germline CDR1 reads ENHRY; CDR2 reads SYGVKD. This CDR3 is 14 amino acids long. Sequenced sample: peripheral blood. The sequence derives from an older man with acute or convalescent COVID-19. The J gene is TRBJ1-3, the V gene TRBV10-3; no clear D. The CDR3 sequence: CAISESTEGNTIYF. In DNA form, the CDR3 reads TGTGCCATCAGTGAGTCTACAGAGGGAAACACCATATATTTT.